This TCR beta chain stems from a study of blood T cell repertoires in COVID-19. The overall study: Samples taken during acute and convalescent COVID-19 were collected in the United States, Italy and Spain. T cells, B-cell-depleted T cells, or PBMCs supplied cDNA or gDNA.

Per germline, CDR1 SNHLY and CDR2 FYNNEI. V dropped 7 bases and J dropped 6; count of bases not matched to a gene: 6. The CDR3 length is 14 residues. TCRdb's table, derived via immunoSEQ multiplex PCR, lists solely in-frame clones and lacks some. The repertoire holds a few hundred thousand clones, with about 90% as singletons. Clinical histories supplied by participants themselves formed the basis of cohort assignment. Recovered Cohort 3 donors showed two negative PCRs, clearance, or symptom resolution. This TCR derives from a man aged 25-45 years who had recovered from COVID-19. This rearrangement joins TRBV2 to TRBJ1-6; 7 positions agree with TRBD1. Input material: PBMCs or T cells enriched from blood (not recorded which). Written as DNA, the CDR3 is TGTGCCAGCAAGGGGGACAGTCTTAATTCACCCCTCCACTTT. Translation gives CASKGDSLNSPLHF.